This TCR beta chain was retrieved from a study of CD8 T cells in ankylosing spondylitis. The study's findings and limits: Relatively rare in peripheral blood, disease-linked clones were also CD8+. Ankylosing spondylitis blood appeared to be characterized by a TCR beta motif of roughly eight highly homologous variants.

The V end lost 2 bases, the J end lost 12 bases, and 8 bases lay between the germline ends. Germline CDR1 reads MNHNS; CDR2 reads SASEGT. There are 11 residues in the CDR3. Via MiXCR, TCRdb re-called the 5' RACE reads, giving one row per CDR3 protein. The sample shows a few hundred thousand distinct CDR3 sequences, 20% to 25% of them seen only once. For this clonotype: Antigen: not known.

The chain has TRBV6-1 and TRBJ1-5; D not certain. This clonotype was obtained from a male donor with ankylosing spondylitis. Sequencing was performed on blood, either unsorted or a sorted T cell fraction (not recorded which). For the CDR3, the DNA is TGTGCCAGCAGTGAACGGGTAGACCAGCATTTT. Its protein is CASSERVDQHF.